The next 27 T cell receptor beta chains were all read from a single sample in a study of blood T cell repertoires in COVID-19. This table comes from immunoSEQ multiplex PCR, and its TCRdb copy is limited to in-frame clones, with some not included. In the table there are about 140,000 clones, roughly 80% of which are singletons. Material for sequencing was peripheral blood. Receptors originate from a man in his forties or fifties with active or convalescent COVID-19.

The chain employs TRBV27 and TRBJ1-6; a possible D gene is TRBD1 (6 bases). Germline V gene sequence: CDR1 MNHEY, CDR2 SMNVEV (reference sequence). This CDR3 is 16 amino acids long. V gave up 5 bases and J gave up 4 bases, with 15 bases separating them. In DNA form, the CDR3 reads TGTGCCAGCAGTCCCTCCCCCACAGGGTATAATTCACCCCTCCACTTT. This sequence encodes CASSPSPTGYNSPLHF.

The chain recombines TRBV6-2 or TRBV6-3 with TRBJ2-7; D is possibly TRBD1 (7 bases). V was cut by 2 bases and J by 2 bases, with 10 bases left in between. Germline CDR1 and CDR2: MNHEY and SVGEGT. The CDR3 totals 14 residues. The CDR3 DNA reads TGTGCCAGCAGTTACGGCAGGGGGGCCTACGAGCAGTACTTC. It codes for CASSYGRGAYEQYF.

This clone came up a few times. The rearrangement uses TRBV7-7 and TRBJ2-7; 8 positions agree with TRBD1. The germline V gene encodes CDR1 SSHAT and CDR2 FNYEAQ (reference sequence). J was trimmed by 7 bases and V by 5 bases; bases with no gene match: 7. The CDR3 is 13 amino acids. CDR3 region: CASSRGQGGEQYF. The CDR3 DNA sequence: TGTGCCAGCAGCAGAGGACAGGGAGGAGAGCAGTACTTC.

The rearrangement uses TRBV19 and TRBJ1-6, with D hard to call. The CDR3 has 16 amino acids. Germline values: CDR1 LNHDA, CDR2 SQIVND (reference sequence). V gave up 3 bases and J gave up 7 bases, with 16 bases separating them. The CDR3 sequence is CASSIPPRSRNSPLHF. CDR3 sequence (DNA): TGTGCCAGTAGTATCCCTCCACGAAGCAGGAATTCACCCCTCCACTTT. Variable domain in full (rest from reference TRBV19 and TRBJ1-6): DGGITQSPKYLFRKEGQNVTLSCEQNLNHDAMYWYRQDPGQGLRLIYYSQIVNDFQKGDIAEGYSVSREKKESFPLTVTSAQKNPTAFYLCASSIPPRSRNSPLHFGNGTRLTVT.

The chain recombines TRBV30 with TRBJ1-5; D perhaps matches TRBD1 (6 bases). The CDR3 covers 17 residues. V lost 2 bases, J lost 4 bases, and 21 bases lay in between. Germline values: CDR1 GTSNPN, CDR2 SVGIG (reference sequence). CDR3 in amino acids: CAWSPSSGGVRNQPQHF. CDR3 DNA sequence: TGTGCCTGGAGTCCGTCGTCGGGGGGCGTGAGGAATCAGCCCCAGCATTTT. Together with reference TRBV30 and TRBJ1-5, the CDR3 gives the full variable domain: SQTIHQWPATLVQPVGSPLSLECTVEGTSNPNLYWYRQAAGRGLQLLFYSVGIGQISSEVPQNLSASRPQDRQFILSSKKLLLSDSGFYLCAWSPSSGGVRNQPQHFGDGTRLSIL.

This clone was seen a handful of times. The chain couples TRBV6-1 to TRBJ2-7; weak D call: TRBD1 (6 bases). This CDR3 is built from 16 residues. Germline assignment: CDR1 MNHNS and CDR2 SASEGT. Between the trimmed V and J ends, which lost 3 bases and 4 bases, there was a span of 19 bases. The CDR3 here is CASSDWRPGVSYEQYF. The CDR3 DNA follows: TGTGCCAGCAGTGACTGGAGACCAGGGGTTTCGTACGAGCAGTACTTC.

The J gene is TRBJ2-7, the V gene TRBV29-1, with 11 positions matching TRBD2. Trimming took 6 bases from V and 5 from J; bases not matched to a gene: 6. CDR3 size: 13 residues. Germline loops: CDR1 SQVTM, CDR2 ANQGSEA. The CDR3 DNA reads TGCAGCGTATCTAGCGGGAGGTTAAACGAGCAGTACTTC. It is translated as CSVSSGRLNEQYF.

The chain recombines TRBV18 with TRBJ2-7; 9 nucleotides align to TRBD1. After removal of 4 bases from V and 3 bases from J, the junction contained 1 base not matched to a gene. CDR3 length: 13 amino acids. Germline CDR1 reads KGHSH; CDR2 reads LQKENI. CDR3 nucleotide sequence: TGTGCCAGCTCACAGGACAGGGGCTACGAGCAGTACTTC. Translated, it gives CASSQDRGYEQYF.

V usage is TRBV19 and J usage is TRBJ1-2; D is perhaps TRBD1 (5 bases). V was clipped by 7 bases and J by 4 bases, with 19 bases between them. The germline gives CDR1 LNHDA, CDR2 SQIVND (reference sequence). The CDR3 runs to 15 residues. CDR3 in DNA: TGTGCCAGTACTCCTCCGGGGACTTCGGTCTATGGCTACACCTTC. This encodes CASTPPGTSVYGYTF.

There are many counts of this clone. The J gene is TRBJ2-2, the V gene TRBV7-6; 7 positions match TRBD2. CDR3 length: 16 residues. With V trimmed by 1 base and J by 4 bases, 6 bases remained unmatched. From germline, CDR1 is SGHVS and CDR2 FNYEAQ. The CDR3 region is CASSLGTSELTGELFF. DNA of the CDR3: TGTGCCAGCAGCTTAGGTACTAGCGAGCTCACCGGGGAGCTGTTTTTT. The full variable domain, rest sourced from reference TRBV7-6 and TRBJ2-2, is GAGVSQSPRYKVTKRGQDVALRCDPISGHVSLYWYRQALGQGPEFLTYFNYEAQQDKSGLPNDRFSAERPEGSISTLTIQRTEQRDSAMYRCASSLGTSELTGELFFGEGSRLTVL.

The rearrangement uses TRBV27 and TRBJ2-5; TRBD1 aligns across 9 bases. J was trimmed by 4 bases and V by 5 bases; bases with no gene match: 8. This CDR3 is 15 amino acids long. Germline assignment: CDR1 MNHEY and CDR2 SMNVEV (reference sequence). The CDR3, as DNA: TGTGCCAGCAGTCCGGGACAGGGTAATTCAGAGACCCAGTACTTC. As protein: CASSPGQGNSETQYF.

The rearrangement uses TRBV25-1 and TRBJ1-1, with TRBD1 matching 10 bases. The trim removed 8 bases at V and 5 bases at J, leaving 5 bases unmatched. The CDR3 length is 13 residues. Germline V CDR1 and CDR2: MGHDK, SYGVNS. CDR3 nucleotide sequence: TGTGCCAGCCGGGACAGGGGACGTACTGAAGCTTTCTTT. Amino acids: CASRDRGRTEAFF.

The V gene is TRBV10-2, the J gene TRBJ2-1; the D gene is possibly TRBD2 (6 bases). V was pared by 5 bases and J by 4 bases, with 15 bases between. CDR3 length equals 15 residues. Germline V gene sequence: CDR1 WSHSY, CDR2 SAAADI. The CDR3 loop is CASSISSADYNEQFF. The CDR3 DNA reads TGCGCCAGCAGTATCTCTAGCGCCGATTACAATGAGCAGTTCTTC.

This clone was found a few times. The rearrangement uses TRBV2 and TRBJ2-5, with 13 bases fitting TRBD2. Per the germline V gene, CDR1 is SNHLY and CDR2 is FYNNEI. Unmatched junction bases numbered 7, after V lost 9 bases and J lost 0 bases. The CDR3 is 16 residues long. The CDR3 region has the DNA TGTGCCAGAACTAGCGGGAGGGCCGGGTACCAAGAGACCCAGTACTTC. Translated: CARTSGRAGYQETQYF.

V and J are TRBV9 and TRBJ2-5; D uncertain. Germline V gives CDR1 SGDLS, CDR2 YYNGEE. The length of the CDR3 is 15 residues. The V gene lost 4 bases and the J gene lost 7 bases, with 20 bases spanning the gap. CDR3 protein: CASSPPGGSRVTQYF. Written as DNA, the CDR3 is TGTGCCAGCAGCCCTCCCGGCGGCAGTCGGGTGACCCAGTACTTC.

J is TRBJ2-5 and V is TRBV24-1; 10 bases are a match to TRBD2. Germline-derived CDR1 and CDR2 are KGHDR and SFDVKD. The CDR3 totals 16 residues. The V gene end was trimmed by 6 bases and the J gene end by 5 bases; junction bases not matched to a gene: 11. In nucleotides, the CDR3 is TGTGCCACCAGTATGGGAGCGGGAGGGAGGGCGGAGACCCAGTACTTC. Translating it yields CATSMGAGGRAETQYF.

The rearrangement joins TRBV7-6 to TRBJ2-1, with 9 bases fitting TRBD1. V lost 1 base to trimming and J lost 1 base; unmatched junction nucleotides: 2. The germline gives CDR1 SGHVS, CDR2 FNYEAQ. This CDR3 comprises 16 residues. The CDR3 DNA follows: TGTGCCAGCAGCTTAGACAGGGGGCTTTCCTACAATGAGCAGTTCTTC. The encoded protein is CASSLDRGLSYNEQFF.

This clone was observed once. The chain combines TRBV11-2 with TRBJ2-1; D uncertain. Trimming took 5 bases from V and 0 from J, leaving 8 bases between them. The CDR3 totals 14 residues. Germline assignment: CDR1 SGHAT and CDR2 FQNNGV. CDR3 in DNA: TGTGCCAGCAGCACCCCTAGCTCCTACAATGAGCAGTTCTTC. Its translation: CASSTPSSYNEQFF.

V is TRBV24-1 and J is TRBJ2-3, with 8 bases matching TRBD2. The germline gives CDR1 KGHDR, CDR2 SFDVKD. The CDR3 has 15 residues. The junction had 5 bases not matched to a gene; V was cut back by 4 bases and J by 3 bases. The CDR3: CATSELAGGTDTQYF. For the CDR3, the DNA is TGTGCCACCAGTGAGCTTGCGGGAGGAACAGATACGCAGTATTTT.

For the CDR3, the DNA is TGTGCCAGTAGTCCCGGACAGGGGGCTGGAGAGCAGTACTTC. It is translated as CASSPGQGAGEQYF. The chain recombines TRBV19 with TRBJ2-7; 11 bases agree with TRBD1. CDR1 is LNHDA and CDR2 is SQIVND in the germline V gene (reference sequence). V dropped 5 bases and J dropped 7; count of bases not matched to a gene: 7. The CDR3 runs to 14 residues.

This clone was seen only once. The gene calls are TRBV5-6 and TRBJ2-1; 10 bases map to TRBD2. Trimming removed 0 bases from V and 10 bases from J; junction bases left unmatched: 7. CDR1 is SGHDT and CDR2 is YYEEEE in the germline V gene. This CDR3 comprises 15 residues. The CDR3 sequence is CASSLASGGPGEQFF. The CDR3 DNA follows: TGTGCCAGCAGCTTGGCTAGCGGGGGCCCGGGGGAGCAGTTCTTC.

The chain is built from TRBV5-1 and TRBJ2-7; no reliable D call. Germline assignment: CDR1 SGHRS and CDR2 YFSETQ. The CDR3 is made up of 16 amino acids. V lost 0 bases and J lost 2, with 15 bases in between. The CDR3 DNA follows: TGCGCCAGCAGCTTGGCCCCGGGTCCCCCTCCCTACGAGCAGTACTTC. Amino acid sequence: CASSLAPGPPPYEQYF.

The chain is built from TRBV6-2 or TRBV6-3 and TRBJ1-6, with 7 bases identical to TRBD1. The length of the CDR3 is 14 residues. Germline V gives CDR1 MNHEY, CDR2 SVGEGT. J was trimmed by 9 bases and V by 4 bases; bases with no gene match: 6. In DNA form, the CDR3 reads TGTGCCAGCAGTTGGACAGGCGGCTTTTCACCCCTCCACTTT. This codes for CASSWTGGFSPLHF.

Details on this clone: Its ends do not fully match the called genes, so a read error is possible. The V gene is TRBV10-1, the J gene TRBJ2-1, with 8 bases that match TRBD1. Germline CDR1 WNHNN, CDR2 SYGVQD (reference sequence). This CDR3 has 16 residues. CDR3: CASSESGQVGGLERFF. The CDR3 DNA is TGCGCCAGCAGTGAGTCGGGACAGGTCGGGGGTCTAGAGCGGTTCTTC.

The chain uses TRBV11-3 and TRBJ2-1; 8 bases are a match to TRBD2. Trimming took 3 bases from V and 7 from J; bases not matched to a gene: 8. The CDR3 has 15 residues. Germline loops: CDR1 SGHNT, CDR2 YENEEA. The CDR3 protein is CASSFTGLAFNEQFF. In nucleotides, the CDR3 is TGTGCCAGCAGCTTCACAGGACTAGCCTTTAATGAGCAGTTCTTC. The whole variable domain, filled in from reference TRBV11-3 and TRBJ2-1, reads EAGVVQSPRYKIIEKKQPVAFWCNPISGHNTLYWYLQNLGQGPELLIRYENEEAVDDSQLPKDRFSAERLKGVDSTLKIQPAELGDSAVYLCASSFTGLAFNEQFFGPGTRLTVL.

The chain combines TRBV25-1 with TRBJ1-1, with D tentatively TRBD1 (5 bases). In germline, CDR1 is MGHDK, CDR2 SYGVNS. The V end lost 1 base, the J end lost 1 base, and 16 bases lay between the germline ends. The CDR3 contains 17 residues. CDR3 nucleotides: TGTGCCAGCAGTGAATTGGGCCGGGACTACACGAACACTGAAGCTTTCTTT. As protein: CASSELGRDYTNTEAFF.

This chain joins TRBV5-1 and TRBJ1-5; 8 positions agree with TRBD1. V lost 2 bases to trimming and J lost 3 bases; unmatched junction nucleotides: 7. CDR1 is SGHRS, CDR2 YFSETQ, per germline. The CDR3 spans 16 residues. In DNA, the CDR3 is TGCGCCAGCAGCTTTGACGGACAGGGCGTCAATCAGCCCCAGCATTTT. Translated, it gives CASSFDGQGVNQPQHF.